This TCR beta chain was retrieved from a study of T cell responses to AZD1222 COVID-19 vaccine. The V end was cut by 1 base, the J end by 3 bases, with 8 bases between. The CDR3 runs 13 residues. From germline, CDR1 is GTSNPN and CDR2 SVGIG (reference sequence). Using immunoSEQ multiplex PCR, the repertoire was profiled, and TCRdb retains in-frame clones only, with some absent. The sample holds over 70,000 clones, 75% to 90% seen once. This sequence originates from an adult in good health. The V gene is TRBV30, the J gene TRBJ2-3, with D tentatively TRBD2 (6 bases). Sequenced here: peripheral blood, sampled on day 0 of AZD1222 vaccination. CDR3 amino acids: CAWSGGRTDTQYF. The CDR3 nucleotides are TGTGCCTGGAGTGGGGGGAGGACAGATACGCAGTATTTT.